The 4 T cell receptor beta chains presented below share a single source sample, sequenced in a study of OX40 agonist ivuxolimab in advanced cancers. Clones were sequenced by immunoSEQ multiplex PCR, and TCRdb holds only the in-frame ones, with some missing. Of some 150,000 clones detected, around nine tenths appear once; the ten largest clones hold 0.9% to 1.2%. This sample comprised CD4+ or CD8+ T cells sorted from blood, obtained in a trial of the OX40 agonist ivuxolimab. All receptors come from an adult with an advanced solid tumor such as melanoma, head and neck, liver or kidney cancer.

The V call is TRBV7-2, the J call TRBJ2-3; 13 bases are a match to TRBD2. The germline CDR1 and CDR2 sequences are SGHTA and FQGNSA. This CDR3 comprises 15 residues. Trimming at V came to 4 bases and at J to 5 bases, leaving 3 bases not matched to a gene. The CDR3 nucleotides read TGTGCCAGCAGCTCAACTAGCGGGAGGGGAGATACGCAGTATTTT. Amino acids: CASSSTSGRGDTQYF.

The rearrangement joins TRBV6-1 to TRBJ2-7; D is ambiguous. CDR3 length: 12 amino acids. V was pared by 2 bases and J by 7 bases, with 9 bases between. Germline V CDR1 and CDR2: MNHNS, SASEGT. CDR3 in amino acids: CASSEPLVEQYF. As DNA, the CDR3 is TGTGCCAGCAGTGAACCACTTGTAGAGCAGTACTTC.

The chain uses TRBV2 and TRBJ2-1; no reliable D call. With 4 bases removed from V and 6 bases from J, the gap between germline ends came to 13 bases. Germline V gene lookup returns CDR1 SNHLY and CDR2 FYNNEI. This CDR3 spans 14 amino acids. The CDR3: CASSALKNSNEQFF. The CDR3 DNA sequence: TGTGCCAGCAGTGCCCTGAAAAATAGCAATGAGCAGTTCTTC.

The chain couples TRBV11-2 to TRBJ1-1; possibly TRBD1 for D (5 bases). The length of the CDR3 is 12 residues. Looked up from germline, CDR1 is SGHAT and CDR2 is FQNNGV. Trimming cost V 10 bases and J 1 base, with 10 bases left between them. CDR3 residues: CATREGNTEAFF. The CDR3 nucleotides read TGTGCCACCAGGGAGGGGAACACTGAAGCTTTCTTT.